This entry is about one T cell receptor beta chain. Antigen unknown. This entry comes from a study of T cell responses to AZD1222 COVID-19 vaccine. Across the study: Analysis merged second doses at about 4 or about 12 weeks. The study, taken as a whole, reports: White British people made up most donors, females outnumbered males, and clonal diversity was possibly underestimated. At study baseline, merely about 6 AZD1222 recipients were seropositive.

Method: immunoSEQ multiplex PCR; TCRdb's copy keeps in-frame clones and lacks some. This table holds roughly 180,000 clones, roughly 92% found once. The sample consisted of peripheral blood, taken on day 0 of AZD1222 vaccination. The sequence was collected from an adult in good health.

CDR3 in DNA: TGTGCCAGTACCTCAGACAGGGCCGTTGGGGGCTACACCTTC. Encoded protein: CASTSDRAVGGYTF. The chain joins TRBV6-5 to TRBJ1-2, with 7 positions matching TRBD1. The CDR3 has 14 residues. Germline-derived CDR1 and CDR2 are MNHEY and SVGAGI. V lost 9 bases and J lost 8; bases outside the gene matches: 15.